This T cell receptor (beta chain) was profiled in a study of blood T cell repertoires in COVID-19. Study-wide background: The analysed material was cDNA or gDNA that came from T cells, B-cell-depleted T cells, or PBMCs.

Authors' analysis steps: Reference gene primer amplification in the assay estimated nucleated cell counts. Generated by immunoSEQ multiplex PCR, the TCRdb table keeps only in-frame clones and is missing some. V, J and clone size were drawn from that table, and D and trimming were deduced from the DNA. This sample has about 33,000 clones, with roughly 85% found just once. Germline CDR1 SEHNR, CDR2 FQNEAQ (reference sequence). J was trimmed by 0 bases and V by 4 bases; bases with no gene match: 3. The CDR3 contains 16 residues. The chain couples TRBV7-9 to TRBJ2-6; 7 positions agree with TRBD2. The TCR was taken from a man in his 60s with active COVID-19. Sequencing was performed on peripheral blood. The CDR3 region has the DNA TGTGCCAGCAGCTACCGCGGGGGCTCTGGGGCCAACGTCCTGACTTTC. It encodes CASSYRGGSGANVLTF.